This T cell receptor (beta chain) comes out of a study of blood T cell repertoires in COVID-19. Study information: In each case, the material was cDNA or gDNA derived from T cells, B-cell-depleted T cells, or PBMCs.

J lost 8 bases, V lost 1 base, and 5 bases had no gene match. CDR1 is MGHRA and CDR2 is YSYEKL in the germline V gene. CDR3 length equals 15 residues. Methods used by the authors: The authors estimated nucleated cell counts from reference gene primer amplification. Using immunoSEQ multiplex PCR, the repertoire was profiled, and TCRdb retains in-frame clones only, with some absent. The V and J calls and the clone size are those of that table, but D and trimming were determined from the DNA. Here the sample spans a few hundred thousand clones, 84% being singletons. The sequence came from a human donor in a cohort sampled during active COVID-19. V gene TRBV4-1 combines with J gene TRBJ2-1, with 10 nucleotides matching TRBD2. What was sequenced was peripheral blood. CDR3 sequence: CASSQASGGIYEQFF. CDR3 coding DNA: TGCGCCAGCAGCCAAGCTAGCGGGGGTATCTATGAGCAGTTCTTC.